The next 10 T cell receptor beta chains were all read from a single sample in a study of immune heterogeneity within non-small cell lung tumors. Each sample used 600 to 700 ng of genomic DNA from bulk tumor tissue. Surgical sampling yielded several biopsies per primary tumor (spaced far apart). Each patient presented with untreated, newly diagnosed non-small cell lung cancer and received curative surgery. Multiplex PCR was performed with 32 V and 13 J primers, and it amplified TCR beta CDR3. In TCRdb, the multiplex PCR reads were re-called with MiXCR into one record per CDR3 protein. In the table there are just over 15,000 distinct CDR3 sequences, less than 35% of which are singletons. The specimen was lung tumor tissue. Every receptor here comes from a man aged 40-49 years with non-small cell lung cancer.

In its sample, this clonotype is medium-sized. V gene TRBV7-9 combines with J gene TRBJ1-1, with D unresolved. This CDR3 is built from 14 residues. V was cut by 6 bases and J by 1 base, with 12 bases left in between. CDR1 and CDR2 (germline): SEHNR, FQNEAQ (reference sequence). CDR3 amino acids: CASRVDGKNTEAFF. In nucleotides, the CDR3 is TGTGCCAGCAGAGTTGACGGAAAGAACACTGAAGCTTTCTTT.

As regards this clonotype: Being one base from a much bigger clone, this may be a read error. The V and J genes are TRBV6-2 or TRBV6-3 and TRBJ1-5; D gene unclear. The V gene's germline CDR1 is MNHEY and CDR2 SVGEGT. V shed 1 base and J shed 3 bases, with 13 bases lying between them. This CDR3 region has 16 residues. The CDR3 loop reads CASSYFRIPDNQPQHF. CDR3 bases: TGTGCCAGCAGTTACTTCCGGATTCCCGACAATCAGCCCCAGCATTTT.

Details on this clonotype: With a much larger clone just one base away, this may be a read error. This sequence joins TRBV13 and TRBJ2-5; 8 bases fit TRBD2. After removal of 7 bases from V and 7 bases from J, the junction contained 17 bases not matched to a gene. The germline V gene encodes CDR1 PRHDT and CDR2 FYEKMQ (reference sequence). The CDR3 is 16 amino acids. The CDR3 reads CASISHSEAGVVTQYF. The CDR3 DNA is TGTGCCAGCATCTCCCACTCCGAAGCGGGGGTAGTGACCCAGTACTTC. The full variable domain, with the rest looked up from reference TRBV13 and TRBJ2-5, is AAGVIQSPRHLIKEKRETATLKCYPIPRHDTVYWYQQGPGQDPQFLISFYEKMQSDKGSIPDRFSAQQFSDYHSELNMSSLELGDSALYFCASISHSEAGVVTQYFGPGTRLLVL.

Notes on this clonotype: A single base separates this from a much larger clone, so it may be a read error. The V gene is TRBV30, the J gene TRBJ1-2, with D possibly being TRBD1 (5 bases). This CDR3 is 12 amino acids long. Germline CDR1 reads GTSNPN; CDR2 reads SVGIG (reference sequence). The CDR3 region is CALLGGYRGCTF. The CDR3 DNA follows: TGTGCTCTGCTTGGGGGTTACAGAGGCTGCACCTTC.

The table lists this clonotype with many counts. This chain links TRBV20-1 with TRBJ2-5; 7 positions match TRBD1. CDR1 and CDR2 (germline): DFQATT, SNEGSKA (reference sequence). The CDR3 runs to 14 residues. Trimming cost V 3 bases and J 2 bases; bases outside gene matches: 6. CDR3 bases: TGCAGTGCTAGTCGGGACAGACTGCAAGAGACCCAGTACTTC. It encodes CSASRDRLQETQYF.

The chain links TRBV20-1 to TRBJ2-1, with 8 bases that match TRBD1. The CDR3 length is 14 residues. Germline V gene lookup returns CDR1 DFQATT and CDR2 SNEGSKA (reference sequence). With 5 bases clipped from V and 6 bases from J, the junction kept 9 bases outside the gene matches. The CDR3 spells CSADGQGAVNEQFF. CDR3 in DNA: TGCAGTGCTGACGGCCAGGGGGCTGTCAATGAGCAGTTCTTC.

This sequence joins TRBV7-6 and TRBJ2-3; D not resolved. The CDR3 loop spans 14 amino acids. Germline values: CDR1 SGHVS, CDR2 FNYEAQ. V lost 3 bases and J 1 base, leaving 8 bases between the germline ends. Written as DNA, the CDR3 is TGTGCCAGCAGCTTGGGTACTGGCACAGATACGCAGTATTTT. Residues: CASSLGTGTDTQYF.

This clonotype occurred a few times. V gene TRBV5-4 combines with J gene TRBJ1-5, with D perhaps matching TRBD1 (5 bases). The CDR3 loop spans 15 amino acids. V was trimmed by 3 bases and J by 3 bases, leaving 13 bases between them. From germline, CDR1 is SGHNT and CDR2 YYREEE (reference sequence). The CDR3 sequence: CASSSDGRVNQPQHF. The CDR3 DNA sequence: TGTGCCAGCAGCTCGGACGGCAGGGTCAATCAGCCCCAGCATTTT. Full variable domain (outside the CDR3, taken from reference TRBV5-4 and TRBJ1-5): ETGVTQSPTHLIKTRGQQVTLRCSSQSGHNTVSWYQQALGQGPQFIFQYYREEENGRGNFPPRFSGLQFPNYSSELNVNALELDDSALYLCASSSDGRVNQPQHFGDGTRLSIL.

This clonotype has a count of ten or more. The genes are TRBV18 and TRBJ2-7; 7 bases line up with TRBD1. CDR3 size: 14 residues. The germline gives CDR1 KGHSH, CDR2 LQKENI. The V segment lost 3 bases and the J segment 1 base; nucleotides outside the gene matches: 3. The CDR3 DNA reads as TGTGCCAGCTCACCGGGACAGCAATCCTACGAGCAGTACTTC. Residues: CASSPGQQSYEQYF.

This clonotype appeared a few times. The conserved phenylalanine or tryptophan is not found at the CDR3 terminus, so this likely reflects a read error. The rearrangement links TRBV14 to TRBJ2-7; 8 positions agree with TRBD2. This CDR3 is 16 amino acids long. V lost 1 base and J lost 1; bases outside the gene matches: 6. Germline CDR1 is SGHDN and CDR2 is FVKESK. In nucleotides, the CDR3 is TGTGCCAGCAGCCAAGTTCTAAGCGGGAGATCCTACGAGCAGTACATC. Its protein product is CASSQVLSGRSYEQYI.